This is a list of T cell receptor beta chains from one sample in a study of long-term antiretroviral therapy in people with HIV. Some clones are missing from TCRdb's copy, which holds only in-frame ones; the method was immunoSEQ multiplex PCR. Altogether 25,000 to 35,000 clones are present, more than 70% being singletons, with the ten largest covering around 5%. This material consisted of unsorted PBMCs, taken 0.8 years after starting antiretroviral therapy. The source is a woman in her twenties or thirties with HIV. Each CDR3 is given with its conserved first and last residue.

v_gene: TRBV6-6; CDR3aa: CASSLLGQGSSYEQYF
v_gene: TRBV7-6; CDR3aa: CASSLDIPARGSIYSSYNEQFF
v_gene: TRBV5-1; CDR3aa: CASSFPRDSSNYGYTF
v_gene: TRBV7-9; CDR3aa: CASSSGPNLSGANVLTF
v_gene: TRBV5-6; CDR3aa: CASSFPDGSYEQYF
v_gene: TRBV6-1; CDR3aa: CASRVGYNSPLHF
v_gene: TRBV6-6; CDR3aa: CASRDPRNGYTF
v_gene: TRBV25-1; CDR3aa: CASSAKTGGHSPLHF
v_gene: TRBV6-1; CDR3aa: CASSASTGDYGYTF
v_gene: TRBV15; CDR3aa: CATSRDFKSYGYTF
v_gene: TRBV12-5; CDR3aa: CASGLVGRGLAPTGELFF
v_gene: TRBV19; CDR3aa: CASNLRQGSNYGYTF
v_gene: TRBV5-8; CDR3aa: CASSLLAGGPSDTQYF
v_gene: TRBV9; CDR3aa: CASSVLTDGYTF
v_gene: TRBV5-5; CDR3aa: CASSYRGNDEQFF
v_gene: TRBV4-1; CDR3aa: CASSLTSGLIYEQYF
v_gene: TRBV18; CDR3aa: CASSPRGPGNEKLFF
v_gene: TRBV5-4; CDR3aa: CASSPRGQMDTEAFF
v_gene: TRBV10-1; CDR3aa: CASRGRGEDTQYF
v_gene: TRBV2; CDR3aa: CASSESVVGFRSKNIQYF